These 18 T cell receptor beta chains were all obtained from the same sample, sequenced in a study of shared clonotypes between healthy human individuals. It was CD45RO-negative cells, positively selected for CCR7, that made up naive CD8 cells, with terminally differentiated effector memory CD45RA+ cells excluded. The repertoire was sequenced with immunoSEQ multiplex PCR; TCRdb's copy has only in-frame clones and lacks some. The data show hundreds of thousands of clones, 90% to 95% seen once. The material sequenced was naive CD8+ T cells sorted from blood. These receptor sequences come from a woman in her thirties in good health.

The chain carries TRBV18 and TRBJ1-1, with TRBD1 as a possible D gene (5 bases). The length of the CDR3 is 15 residues. V was cut by 0 bases and J by 4 bases, with 12 bases left in between. Germline CDR1 and CDR2: KGHSH and LQKENI. In DNA, the CDR3 is TGTGCCAGCTCACCACCGGGGGGGAGGAGCACTGAAGCTTTCTTT. It yields the protein CASSPPGGRSTEAFF.

Regarding this clone: This sample also contains other DNA sequences that code for the same CDR3. V and J are TRBV28 and TRBJ2-7; 9 bases fit TRBD2. The CDR3 covers 14 residues. V lost 3 bases, J lost 4 bases, and 4 bases stayed unmatched. Per germline, CDR1 MDHEN and CDR2 SYDVKM. The CDR3 sequence: CASSFGRGGYEQYF. The DNA of the CDR3 is TGTGCCAGCAGTTTTGGGCGGGGGGGATACGAGCAGTACTTC.

The CDR3 coding sequence is TGTGCCAGCAGCGCGACAGGGAGGGGTGGCTATGGCTACACCTTC. As protein: CASSATGRGGYGYTF. This rearrangement joins TRBV11-2 to TRBJ1-2, with 7 bases aligning to TRBD1. This CDR3 is 15 amino acids long. CDR1 is SGHAT, CDR2 FQNNGV, per germline. V shed 5 bases and J 4 bases; nucleotides not matched to a gene: 10. Full variable domain (missing parts from reference TRBV11-2 and TRBJ1-2): EAGVAQSPRYKIIEKRQSVAFWCNPISGHATLYWYQQILGQGPKLLIQFQNNGVVDDSQLPKDRFSAERLKGVDSTLKIQPAKLEDSAVYLCASSATGRGGYGYTFGSGTRLTVV.

J is TRBJ1-3 and V is TRBV30; D is unclear. CDR1 is GTSNPN, CDR2 SVGIG, per germline (reference sequence). Trimming cost V 2 bases and J 1 base, with 0 bases left between them. The CDR3 consists of 11 residues. CDR3 nucleotide sequence: TGTGCCTGGAGTTCTGGAAACACCATATATTTT. Translated: CAWSSGNTIYF. Full variable domain (missing parts from reference TRBV30 and TRBJ1-3): SQTIHQWPATLVQPVGSPLSLECTVEGTSNPNLYWYRQAAGRGLQLLFYSVGIGQISSEVPQNLSASRPQDRQFILSSKKLLLSDSGFYLCAWSSGNTIYFGEGSWLTVV.

The chain has TRBV15 and TRBJ1-2; D remains unclear. CDR1 is LNHNV and CDR2 is YYDKDF in the germline V gene (reference sequence). The CDR3 sequence is 16 residues long. The V gene lost 3 bases and the J gene lost 6 bases, with 20 bases spanning the gap. CDR3 nucleotides: TGTGCCACCAGCAGGGAGGGTAGTTTACGTATTCATGGCTACACCTTC. The encoded protein is CATSREGSLRIHGYTF.

This clone has a single count. The rearrangement links TRBV27 to TRBJ2-1; tentatively, D is TRBD1 (6 bases). Trimming left V 5 bases short and J 5 bases short, with 16 bases between. CDR1 and CDR2 from the germline V gene are MNHEY and SMNVEV (reference sequence). This CDR3 spans 15 amino acids. DNA of the CDR3: TGTGCCAGCAGTCTTACAGGGATTTGGGACAATGAGCAGTTCTTC. Protein product: CASSLTGIWDNEQFF.

The V and J genes are TRBV30 and TRBJ2-7; the D gene is possibly TRBD1 (6 bases). This CDR3 comprises 15 residues. Germline V gene data show CDR1 as GTSNPN and CDR2 as SVGIG (reference sequence). The V and J ends lost 3 bases and 5 bases respectively, with 20 bases between them. CDR3 sequence (DNA): TGTGCCTGGAGGGTACTTGGGGGCGCGGTCCACGAGCAGTACTTC. It codes for CAWRVLGGAVHEQYF.

In regard to this clone: A read error may produce the germline difference seen at one junction end. This sequence joins TRBV11-2 and TRBJ2-1; D unresolved. This CDR3 comprises 11 residues. In germline, CDR1 is SGHAT, CDR2 FQNNGV. The CDR3 DNA reads TGTGCCAGCAGCTCCTCCAATGAGCAGTTCTTC. This translates into CASSSSNEQFF. Together with reference TRBV11-2 and TRBJ2-1, the CDR3 gives the full variable domain: EAGVAQSPRYKIIEKRQSVAFWCNPISGHATLYWYQQILGQGPKLLIQFQNNGVVDDSQLPKDRFSAERLKGVDSTLKIQPAKLEDSAVYLCASSSSNEQFFGPGTRLTVL.

The chain is built from TRBV2 and TRBJ2-1, with 9 nucleotides matching TRBD2. The V segment lost 4 bases and the J segment 7 bases; nucleotides outside the gene matches: 5. The V gene's germline CDR1 is SNHLY and CDR2 FYNNEI. CDR3 length equals 14 residues. CDR3 sequence reads: CASSVREGLNEQFF. The CDR3, as DNA: TGTGCCAGCAGTGTGCGGGAGGGCCTGAATGAGCAGTTCTTC.

V is TRBV4-1 and J is TRBJ2-1, with a tentative D call TRBD1 (6 bases). From germline, CDR1 is MGHRA and CDR2 YSYEKL. Between the trimmed V and J ends, which lost 0 bases and 4 bases, there was a span of 13 bases. CDR3 length: 16 amino acids. The CDR3 loop is CASSQDGDRTYNEQFF. CDR3 nucleotide sequence: TGCGCCAGCAGCCAAGATGGAGACAGGACATACAATGAGCAGTTCTTC.

The rearrangement joins TRBV7-9 to TRBJ1-2; D is ambiguous. This CDR3 has 14 residues. Trimming stripped 5 bases from V and 0 bases from J, with 10 bases between. CDR1 and CDR2 (germline): SEHNR, FQNEAQ (reference sequence). The CDR3 is CASSVAGSNYGYTF. DNA for the CDR3: TGTGCCAGCAGCGTCGCAGGTTCTAACTATGGCTACACCTTC.

The chain has TRBV4-1 and TRBJ2-7; tentative D call: TRBD1 (5 bases). Germline values: CDR1 MGHRA, CDR2 YSYEKL. The CDR3 spans 14 residues. Trimming removed 0 bases from V and 7 bases from J, with 13 bases in between. CDR3 DNA sequence: TGCGCCAGCAGCCAAGAGGGGCTCCGCCTGGAGCAGTACTTC. It yields the protein CASSQEGLRLEQYF.

This clone was detected only once. V gene TRBV4-2 combines with J gene TRBJ2-7, with D possibly matching TRBD2 (5 bases). This CDR3 comprises 14 residues. V lost 4 bases and J 0 bases, leaving 10 bases between the germline ends. From germline, CDR1 is LGHNA and CDR2 YNFKEQ. The CDR3 sequence is CASSPSGSSYEQYF. As DNA, the CDR3 is TGTGCCAGCAGCCCGAGCGGTAGCTCCTACGAGCAGTACTTC.

This clone came up once. The CDR3 loop is CASSEGIGYGYTF. The CDR3 bases are TGTGCCAGTTCCGAAGGTATCGGATATGGCTACACCTTC. The chain couples TRBV19 to TRBJ1-2; D is unresolved. Trimming pared 8 bases from V and 5 bases from J, leaving 15 bases between. This CDR3 has 13 residues. Germline V lookup: CDR1 LNHDA, CDR2 SQIVND (reference sequence).

The rearrangement uses TRBV13 and TRBJ2-7; 7 bases are shared with TRBD2. After removal of 0 bases from V and 3 bases from J, the junction contained 8 bases not matched to a gene. The length of the CDR3 is 16 residues. Germline CDR1 is PRHDT and CDR2 is FYEKMQ (reference sequence). The CDR3 DNA sequence: TGTGCCAGCAGCTTAGGTCCCAGCGGGGACCTCTACGAGCAGTACTTC. Residues: CASSLGPSGDLYEQYF.

The chain is built from TRBV7-8 and TRBJ2-1; D unclear. V lost 1 base to trimming and J lost 2 bases, with 3 bases between them. CDR1 and CDR2 from the germline V gene are SGHVS and FQNEAQ. The CDR3 runs to 13 residues. The CDR3 sequence: CASSLDTYNEQFF. CDR3 DNA: TGTGCCAGCAGCTTAGACACCTACAATGAGCAGTTCTTC.

The V call is TRBV13, the J call TRBJ2-7, with 7 bases lining up with TRBD2. V shed 5 bases, J shed 6 bases, and the junction held 13 bases outside the gene matches. The CDR3 is 15 residues long. Germline lookup yields CDR1 PRHDT and CDR2 FYEKMQ (reference sequence). CDR3 bases: TGTGCCAGCAGCGGGGGGGACTCCCTGAAGGGCGAGCAGTACTTC. Residues: CASSGGDSLKGEQYF.

This clone was detected only once. The chain links TRBV27 to TRBJ2-7, with D possibly TRBD1 on 6 matching bases. The CDR3 has 16 amino acids. V shed 6 bases and J shed 4 bases, with 22 bases lying between them. Germline CDR1 MNHEY, CDR2 SMNVEV (reference sequence). The CDR3 protein is CASSQHLGTKIYEQYF. CDR3 sequence (DNA): TGTGCCAGCAGCCAGCACCTTGGGACAAAAATATACGAGCAGTACTTC.